The 30 T cell receptor beta chains below all came from one sample that was sequenced in a study of cytotoxic CD8 clonotypes in ibrutinib-treated CLL. Here immunoSEQ multiplex PCR was the method, and the copy in TCRdb shows in-frame clones only, minus some. This table has roughly 250,000 clones, roughly 74% appearing once. The sample here was PBMCs, taken after 24 months of ibrutinib treatment. These receptors originate from a human donor with chronic lymphocytic leukemia.

The chain recombines TRBV5-1 with TRBJ2-7, with 11 positions matching TRBD2. CDR1 SGHRS and CDR2 YFSETQ come from the germline V gene. Losses at the gene ends were 0 bases for V and 3 bases for J; bases not matched to a gene: 11. The length of the CDR3 is 18 residues. The chain's CDR3 is CASSLVGSGRARYYEQYF. DNA of the CDR3: TGCGCCAGCAGCTTGGTTGGTAGCGGGAGGGCCAGGTACTACGAGCAGTACTTC.

This chain joins TRBV7-6 and TRBJ2-1; 7 bases are shared with TRBD2. The germline V gene has CDR1 SGHVS and CDR2 FNYEAQ. CDR3 length: 15 residues. V was pared by 5 bases and J by 7 bases, with 11 bases of the junction left unmatched. The CDR3 sequence is CASSPMGGIKNEQFF. CDR3 DNA sequence: TGTGCCAGCAGCCCCATGGGAGGGATTAAGAATGAGCAGTTCTTC. The whole variable domain, remainder taken from reference TRBV7-6 and TRBJ2-1, is GAGVSQSPRYKVTKRGQDVALRCDPISGHVSLYWYRQALGQGPEFLTYFNYEAQQDKSGLPNDRFSAERPEGSISTLTIQRTEQRDSAMYRCASSPMGGIKNEQFFGPGTRLTVL.

The chain uses TRBV28 and TRBJ2-2; D might be TRBD1 (6 bases). Trimming pared 5 bases from V and 1 base from J, leaving 17 bases between. Germline CDR1 MDHEN, CDR2 SYDVKM. The CDR3 consists of 17 residues. CDR3 in DNA: TGTGCCAGCAGTCAACCCGGACAGCCAAAGAACACCGGGGAGCTGTTTTTT. Translation: CASSQPGQPKNTGELFF.

The chain joins TRBV5-6 to TRBJ2-7; 7 nucleotides agree with TRBD1. The CDR3 sequence is 15 residues long. CDR1 is SGHDT and CDR2 is YYEEEE in the germline V gene. V lost 1 base and J lost 3; bases outside the gene matches: 7. CDR3 protein: CASSLRSDRVYEQYF. The CDR3 DNA sequence: TGTGCCAGCAGCTTGAGGAGTGACAGGGTCTACGAGCAGTACTTC.

The chain joins TRBV2 to TRBJ1-2; D may be TRBD1 (5 bases). Germline values: CDR1 SNHLY, CDR2 FYNNEI. CDR3 size: 15 residues. Trimming took off 2 bases at V and 1 base at J, with 11 bases between the two ends. The CDR3 loop is CASSEPAGLNYGYTF. The CDR3 DNA follows: TGTGCCAGCAGTGAACCCGCGGGACTTAACTATGGCTACACCTTC.

This rearrangement joins TRBV25-1 to TRBJ2-5; 12 bases agree with TRBD2. Trimming removed 1 base from V and 5 bases from J; junction bases left unmatched: 11. Germline assignment: CDR1 MGHDK and CDR2 SYGVNS. The CDR3 has 18 amino acids. CDR3 amino acids: CASSEFLVTSGSSETQYF. CDR3 coding DNA: TGTGCCAGCAGTGAATTCTTGGTGACTAGCGGGAGTAGCGAGACCCAGTACTTC.

In nucleotides, the CDR3 is TGTGCCAGCAGCGTAGGGGGCAGCTTGAATGAAAAACTGTTTTTT. This gives the protein CASSVGGSLNEKLFF. The chain links TRBV9 to TRBJ1-4; a possible D gene is TRBD1 (5 bases). Germline V gives CDR1 SGDLS, CDR2 YYNGEE. Between the trimmed V and J ends, which lost 0 bases and 5 bases, there was a span of 11 bases. CDR3 size: 15 residues. The full variable domain, rest sourced from reference TRBV9 and TRBJ1-4, is DSGVTQTPKHLITATGQRVTLRCSPRSGDLSVYWYQQSLDQGLQFLIQYYNGEERAKGNILERFSAQQFPDLHSELNLSSLELGDSALYFCASSVGGSLNEKLFFGSGTQLSVL.

V usage is TRBV9 and J usage is TRBJ1-5; TRBD1 might be the D (5 bases). CDR3 length: 14 amino acids. The V gene's germline CDR1 is SGDLS and CDR2 YYNGEE. Trimming took 3 bases from V and 7 from J, leaving 14 bases between them. The CDR3 spells CASSAKAGYQPQHF. The CDR3 DNA follows: TGTGCCAGCAGCGCCAAGGCAGGGTACCAGCCCCAGCATTTT.

The CDR3 DNA is TGTGCCAGTAGTATCTTTCCGGGAGGGACCTACGAGCAGTACTTC. Translated, it gives CASSIFPGGTYEQYF. The rearrangement joins TRBV19 to TRBJ2-7; 8 bases fit TRBD2. Germline V gene sequence: CDR1 LNHDA, CDR2 SQIVND (reference sequence). V lost 3 bases, J lost 2 bases, and 6 bases stayed unmatched. The length of the CDR3 is 15 residues. The full variable domain, with the rest looked up from reference TRBV19 and TRBJ2-7, is DGGITQSPKYLFRKEGQNVTLSCEQNLNHDAMYWYRQDPGQGLRLIYYSQIVNDFQKGDIAEGYSVSREKKESFPLTVTSAQKNPTAFYLCASSIFPGGTYEQYFGPGTRLTVT.

V and J are TRBV28 and TRBJ2-1; 7 nucleotides align to TRBD2. After removal of 7 bases from V and 0 bases from J, the junction contained 9 bases not matched to a gene. The CDR3 covers 16 residues. The germline V gene has CDR1 MDHEN and CDR2 SYDVKM. CDR3 DNA sequence: TGTGCCAGCACCCGCGGGGGAGGGAGCTCCTACAATGAGCAGTTCTTC. Translating gives CASTRGGGSSYNEQFF.

The genes are TRBV7-9 and TRBJ2-1, with D perhaps matching TRBD1 (5 bases). Trimming shortened V by 1 base and J by 10 bases, and 5 bases separated the two germline ends. The CDR3 length is 11 residues. The germline gives CDR1 SEHNR, CDR2 FQNEAQ (reference sequence). CDR3 bases: TGTGCCAGCAGCTTAGGGGGCGAGCAGTTCTTC. Amino acids: CASSLGGEQFF.

The CDR3 sequence is CASSQDFSGGATGELFF. The CDR3 nucleotides read TGTGCCAGCAGCCAAGACTTCTCGGGAGGGGCCACCGGGGAGCTGTTTTTT. This chain links TRBV4-2 with TRBJ2-2, with 8 nucleotides matching TRBD2. The CDR3 loop spans 17 amino acids. J was trimmed by 4 bases and V by 0 bases; bases with no gene match: 7. Germline assignment: CDR1 LGHNA and CDR2 YNFKEQ.

This clone has only a few counts. V is TRBV7-9 and J is TRBJ1-1; D is perhaps TRBD1 (6 bases). The V end was cut by 5 bases, the J end by 3 bases, with 10 bases between. Germline V lookup: CDR1 SEHNR, CDR2 FQNEAQ (reference sequence). The CDR3 is made up of 13 amino acids. CDR3 nucleotides: TGTGCCAGCAGCCCCGAGGGGGACACTGAAGCTTTCTTT. Protein product: CASSPEGDTEAFF.

The gene calls are TRBV2 and TRBJ1-5; TRBD1 aligns across 9 bases. V was clipped by 6 bases and J by 3 bases; unmatched bases: 3. The CDR3 extends over 14 amino acids. Germline lookup yields CDR1 SNHLY and CDR2 FYNNEI. The CDR3 protein is CASRKQGANQPQHF. The CDR3 DNA is TGTGCCAGCAGGAAACAGGGGGCCAATCAGCCCCAGCATTTT.

The V gene is TRBV25-1, the J gene TRBJ2-7; unclear D gene. CDR1 and CDR2 (germline): MGHDK, SYGVNS. The CDR3 sequence is 11 residues long. V lost 2 bases and J 4 bases, leaving 3 bases between the germline ends. CDR3 amino acids: CASSEGYEQYF. The CDR3 DNA reads TGTGCCAGCAGTGAAGGATACGAGCAGTACTTC.

CDR3 sequence (DNA): TGTGCCAGCAGCGGCGGGACCGCGAGCAATCAGCCCCAGCATTTT. It yields the protein CASSGGTASNQPQHF. This chain joins TRBV9 and TRBJ1-5, with TRBD1 as a possible D gene (5 bases). The CDR3 totals 15 residues. Germline V gives CDR1 SGDLS, CDR2 YYNGEE. V dropped 3 bases and J dropped 1 base, with 11 bases sitting between them.

This clone has more than one count but fewer than ten. This chain joins TRBV30 and TRBJ2-1, with D hard to call. The V and J ends lost 2 bases and 7 bases respectively, with 6 bases between them. The germline V gene encodes CDR1 GTSNPN and CDR2 SVGIG (reference sequence). There are 11 residues in the CDR3. DNA of the CDR3: TGTGCCTGGAGTCCCGGTAATGAGCAGTTCTTC. It yields the protein CAWSPGNEQFF.

The V gene is TRBV27, the J gene TRBJ2-7, with 13 bases aligning to TRBD2. CDR1 and CDR2 (germline): MNHEY, SMNVEV (reference sequence). This CDR3 has 13 residues. After removal of 6 bases from V and 5 bases from J, the junction contained 1 base not matched to a gene. The CDR3 DNA reads as TGTGCCAGCAGACTAGCGGGAGGGAACGAGCAGTACTTC. Translation gives CASRLAGGNEQYF.

This rearrangement joins TRBV5-1 to TRBJ1-4; possible D gene TRBD1, 5 bases. The germline V gene has CDR1 SGHRS and CDR2 YFSETQ. The CDR3 contains 15 residues. V lost 3 bases, J lost 6 bases, and 15 bases lay in between. CDR3: CASSWYGGKDEKLFF. The CDR3 nucleotides are TGCGCCAGCAGCTGGTACGGGGGGAAGGATGAAAAACTGTTTTTT.

The chain joins TRBV5-6 to TRBJ2-3, with D possibly matching TRBD1 (6 bases). This CDR3 comprises 16 residues. Germline CDR1 is SGHDT and CDR2 is YYEEEE. V lost 5 bases to trimming and J lost 3 bases, with 19 bases between them. The CDR3 DNA is TGTGCCAGCAGTCCTCATTTGGCAGGGGCAACAGATACGCAGTATTTT. Translation gives CASSPHLAGATDTQYF.

The chain has TRBV20-1 and TRBJ1-2; D is possibly TRBD1 (5 bases). V shed 6 bases and J shed 4 bases, with 9 bases lying between them. The germline CDR1 and CDR2 sequences are DFQATT and SNEGSKA (reference sequence). The CDR3 loop spans 11 amino acids. This CDR3 reads CSARGVYGYTF. CDR3 sequence (DNA): TGCAGTGCCCGGGGGGTCTATGGCTACACCTTC.

The rearrangement links TRBV18 to TRBJ2-7, with D maybe TRBD2 (5 bases). Trimming shortened V by 3 bases and J by 6 bases, and 12 bases separated the two germline ends. Germline assignment: CDR1 KGHSH and CDR2 LQKENI. The CDR3 sequence is 13 residues long. CDR3 sequence (DNA): TGTGCCAGCTCACCCCTCGGACGGGGCGAGCAGTACTTC. This encodes CASSPLGRGEQYF.

This clone was observed a handful of times. The chain carries TRBV30 and TRBJ2-7; D not resolved. The length of the CDR3 is 13 residues. Looked up from germline, CDR1 is GTSNPN and CDR2 is SVGIG (reference sequence). Trimming removed 8 bases from V and 3 bases from J, with 17 bases in between. The CDR3 loop reads CARWRRVIYEQYF. The CDR3 DNA reads TGTGCCAGGTGGAGACGGGTTATCTACGAGCAGTACTTC.

This chain links TRBV28 with TRBJ2-6; weak D call: TRBD1 (6 bases). Germline CDR1 is MDHEN and CDR2 is SYDVKM. The CDR3 contains 19 residues. Trimming stripped 5 bases from V and 1 base from J, with 21 bases between. The DNA of the CDR3 is TGTGCCAGCAGTCTACAACAGGGATGGAGTCTTTCTGGGGCCAACGTCCTGACTTTC. Its protein product is CASSLQQGWSLSGANVLTF.

This chain links TRBV19 with TRBJ2-2; TRBD1 agrees at 9 bases. There are 14 residues in the CDR3. Losses at the gene ends were 6 bases for V and 6 bases for J; bases not matched to a gene: 5. CDR1 is LNHDA and CDR2 is SQIVND in the germline V gene (reference sequence). The CDR3 reads CASRRDRVPGELFF. Written as DNA, the CDR3 is TGTGCCAGTAGGCGGGACAGGGTGCCCGGGGAGCTGTTTTTT. The whole variable domain, filled in from reference TRBV19 and TRBJ2-2, reads DGGITQSPKYLFRKEGQNVTLSCEQNLNHDAMYWYRQDPGQGLRLIYYSQIVNDFQKGDIAEGYSVSREKKESFPLTVTSAQKNPTAFYLCASRRDRVPGELFFGEGSRLTVL.

This chain joins TRBV7-6 and TRBJ2-7, with TRBD2 identical over 7 bases. This CDR3 comprises 17 residues. From germline, CDR1 is SGHVS and CDR2 FNYEAQ. The ends lost 5 bases at V and 1 base at J; junction bases unmatched: 14. CDR3 bases: TGTGCCAGCAGCCTCCGTCAAAGCGGGGCCGGGTCCTACGAGCAGTACTTC. Amino acids: CASSLRQSGAGSYEQYF.

This clone was seen a handful of times. The chain combines TRBV10-2 with TRBJ1-1; TRBD1 matches at 7 bases. CDR3 size: 15 residues. The J segment lost 5 bases and the V segment lost 4 bases, leaving 10 bases of the junction unmatched. The germline V gene has CDR1 WSHSY and CDR2 SAAADI. The CDR3 sequence is CASSVRGGGWTEAFF. The CDR3 nucleotides are TGCGCCAGCAGTGTCCGAGGGGGCGGTTGGACTGAAGCTTTCTTT.

The chain recombines TRBV29-1 with TRBJ1-1; TRBD1 agrees at 9 bases. This CDR3 spans 13 amino acids. Trimming at V came to 3 bases and at J to 4 bases, leaving 3 bases not matched to a gene. Per germline, CDR1 SQVTM and CDR2 ANQGSEA. This CDR3 reads CSVDGTGSTEAFF. The CDR3 DNA follows: TGCAGCGTTGACGGGACAGGGAGCACTGAAGCTTTCTTT. Supplemented by reference TRBV29-1 and TRBJ1-1, the full variable domain reads SAVISQKPSRDICQRGTSLTIQCQVDSQVTMMFWYRQQPGQSLTLIATANQGSEATYESGFVIDKFPISRPNLTFSTLTVSNMSPEDSSIYLCSVDGTGSTEAFFGQGTRLTVV.

The chain recombines TRBV27 with TRBJ2-3, with D possibly being TRBD2 (6 bases). This CDR3 comprises 14 residues. Trimming removed 2 bases at V and 4 bases at J, with 10 bases between. Germline V gene sequence: CDR1 MNHEY, CDR2 SMNVEV (reference sequence). CDR3 sequence reads: CASSLLPGADTQYF. CDR3 DNA sequence: TGTGCCAGCAGTTTACTCCCGGGGGCAGATACGCAGTATTTT.

V is TRBV30 and J is TRBJ2-7; D may correspond to TRBD1 or TRBD2 (6 bases each). In germline, CDR1 is GTSNPN, CDR2 SVGIG (reference sequence). CDR3 length: 12 amino acids. V dropped 8 bases and J dropped 2 bases, with 13 bases sitting between them. This CDR3 reads CAHIRGAYEQYF. CDR3 nucleotide sequence: TGTGCCCATATAAGGGGGGCCTACGAGCAGTACTTC.